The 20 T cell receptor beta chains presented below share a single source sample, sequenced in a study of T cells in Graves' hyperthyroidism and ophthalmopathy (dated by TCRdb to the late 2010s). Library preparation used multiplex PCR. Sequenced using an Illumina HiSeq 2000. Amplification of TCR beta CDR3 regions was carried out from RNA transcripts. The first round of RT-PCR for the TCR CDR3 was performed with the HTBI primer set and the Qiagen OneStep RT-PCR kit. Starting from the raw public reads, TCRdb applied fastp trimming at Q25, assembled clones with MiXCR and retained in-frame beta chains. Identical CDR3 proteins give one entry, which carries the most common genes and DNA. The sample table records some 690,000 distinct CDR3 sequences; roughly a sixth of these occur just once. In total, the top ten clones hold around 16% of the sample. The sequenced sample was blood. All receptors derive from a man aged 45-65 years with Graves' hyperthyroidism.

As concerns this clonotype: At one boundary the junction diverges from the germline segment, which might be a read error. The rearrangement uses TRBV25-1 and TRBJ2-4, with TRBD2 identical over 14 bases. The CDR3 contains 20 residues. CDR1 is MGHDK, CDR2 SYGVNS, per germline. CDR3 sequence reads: CVSSELGTSGSREAKNIQYF. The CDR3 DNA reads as TGTGTCAGCAGTGAATTGGGGACTAGCGGGAGCCGGGAGGCCAAAAACATTCAGTACTTC.

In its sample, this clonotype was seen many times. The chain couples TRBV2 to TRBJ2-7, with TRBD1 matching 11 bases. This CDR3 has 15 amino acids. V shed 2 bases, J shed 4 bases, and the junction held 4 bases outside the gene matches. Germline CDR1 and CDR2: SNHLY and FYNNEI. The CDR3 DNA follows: TGTGCCAGCAGTGAAACGGGACAGGGGGTATACGAGCAGTACTTC. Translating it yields CASSETGQGVYEQYF.

The DNA for the CDR3 is TGCGCCAGCAGCCAAGATTGGGGCGCGAACACCGGGGAGCTGTTTTTT. Translation: CASSQDWGANTGELFF. The rearrangement uses TRBV4-3 and TRBJ2-2; maybe TRBD1 (5 bases). The germline gives CDR1 LGHNA, CDR2 YSLEER. Trimming removed 0 bases at V and 0 bases at J, with 8 bases between. The CDR3 runs 16 residues.

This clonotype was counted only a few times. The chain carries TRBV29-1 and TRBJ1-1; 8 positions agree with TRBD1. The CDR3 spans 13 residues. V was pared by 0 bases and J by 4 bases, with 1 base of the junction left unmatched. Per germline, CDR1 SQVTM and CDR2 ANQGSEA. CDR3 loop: CSVEDDRGTEAFF. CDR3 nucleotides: TGCAGCGTTGAAGATGACAGGGGCACTGAAGCTTTCTTT.

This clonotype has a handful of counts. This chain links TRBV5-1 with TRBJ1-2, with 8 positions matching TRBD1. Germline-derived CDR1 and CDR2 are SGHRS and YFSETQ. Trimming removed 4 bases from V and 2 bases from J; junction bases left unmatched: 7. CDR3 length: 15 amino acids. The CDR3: CASSRSGGENYGYTF. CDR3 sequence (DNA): TGCGCCAGCAGCAGGTCAGGGGGCGAAAACTATGGCTACACCTTC. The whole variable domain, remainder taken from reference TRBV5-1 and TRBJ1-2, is KAGVTQTPRYLIKTRGQQVTLSCSPISGHRSVSWYQQTPGQGLQFLFEYFSETQRNKGNFPGRFSGRQFSNSRSEMNVSTLELGDSALYLCASSRSGGENYGYTFGSGTRLTVV.

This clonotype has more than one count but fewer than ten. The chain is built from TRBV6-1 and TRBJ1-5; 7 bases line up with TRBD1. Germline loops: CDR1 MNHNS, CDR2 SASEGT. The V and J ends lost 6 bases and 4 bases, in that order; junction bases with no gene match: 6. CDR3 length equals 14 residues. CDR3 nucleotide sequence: TGTGCCAGCAGCGGGACAGTTTGGAATCAGCCCCAGCATTTT. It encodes CASSGTVWNQPQHF.

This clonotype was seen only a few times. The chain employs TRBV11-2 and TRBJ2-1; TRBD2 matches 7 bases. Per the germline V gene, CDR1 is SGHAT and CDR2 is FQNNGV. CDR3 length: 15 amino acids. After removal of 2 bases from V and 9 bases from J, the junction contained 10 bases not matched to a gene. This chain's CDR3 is CASSLRAGRLGEQFF. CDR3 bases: TGTGCCAGCAGCTTACGCGCCGGGAGGTTAGGTGAGCAGTTCTTC. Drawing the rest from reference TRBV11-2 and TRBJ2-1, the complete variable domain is EAGVAQSPRYKIIEKRQSVAFWCNPISGHATLYWYQQILGQGPKLLIQFQNNGVVDDSQLPKDRFSAERLKGVDSTLKIQPAKLEDSAVYLCASSLRAGRLGEQFFGPGTRLTVL.

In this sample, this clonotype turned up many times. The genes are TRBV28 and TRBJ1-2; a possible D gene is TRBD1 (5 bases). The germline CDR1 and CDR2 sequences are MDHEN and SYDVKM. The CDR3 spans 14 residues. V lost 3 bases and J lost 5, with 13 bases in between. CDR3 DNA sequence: TGTGCCAGCAGTTTTTCAGGGTATGAGTATGGCTACACCTTC. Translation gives CASSFSGYEYGYTF.

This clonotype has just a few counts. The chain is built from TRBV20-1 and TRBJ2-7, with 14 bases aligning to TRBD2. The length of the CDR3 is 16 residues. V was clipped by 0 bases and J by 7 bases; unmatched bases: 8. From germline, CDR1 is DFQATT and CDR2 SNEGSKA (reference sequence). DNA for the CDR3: TGCAGTGCTAGAGATCCCGGACTAGCGGGGGGTAGGGAGCAGTACTTC. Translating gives CSARDPGLAGGREQYF.

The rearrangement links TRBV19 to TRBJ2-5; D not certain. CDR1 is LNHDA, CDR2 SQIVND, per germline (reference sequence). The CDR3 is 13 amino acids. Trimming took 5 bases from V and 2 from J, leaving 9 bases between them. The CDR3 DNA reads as TGTGCCAGTAGTCGCCAGCTTCAAGAGACCCAGTACTTC. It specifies CASSRQLQETQYF.

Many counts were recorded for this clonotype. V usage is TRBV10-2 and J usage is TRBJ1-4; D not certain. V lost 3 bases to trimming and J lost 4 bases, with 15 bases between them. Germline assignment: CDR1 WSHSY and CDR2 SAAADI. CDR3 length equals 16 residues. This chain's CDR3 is CASSEVMGGLNEKLFF. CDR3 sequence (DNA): TGCGCCAGCAGTGAAGTGATGGGCGGACTTAATGAAAAACTGTTTTTT.

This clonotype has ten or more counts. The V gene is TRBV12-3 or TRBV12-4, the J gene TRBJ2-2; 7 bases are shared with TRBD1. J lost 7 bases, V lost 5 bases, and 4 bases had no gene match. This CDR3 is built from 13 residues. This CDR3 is CASSDGTDGELFF. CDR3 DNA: TGTGCCAGCAGTGATGGGACAGACGGGGAGCTGTTTTTT.

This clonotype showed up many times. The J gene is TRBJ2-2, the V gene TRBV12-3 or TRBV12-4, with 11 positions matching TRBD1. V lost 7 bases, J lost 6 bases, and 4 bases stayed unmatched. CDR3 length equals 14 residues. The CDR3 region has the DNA TGTGCCAGCACCTGGACAGGGGGCCCCGGGGAGCTGTTTTTT. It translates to CASTWTGGPGELFF.

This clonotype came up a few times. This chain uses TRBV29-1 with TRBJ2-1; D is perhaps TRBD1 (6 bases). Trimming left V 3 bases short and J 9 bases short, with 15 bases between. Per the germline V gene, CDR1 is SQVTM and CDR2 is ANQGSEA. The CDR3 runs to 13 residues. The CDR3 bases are TGCAGCGTTGAGGTTGGGGGCGCGGGTGAGCAGTTCTTC. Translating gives CSVEVGGAGEQFF.

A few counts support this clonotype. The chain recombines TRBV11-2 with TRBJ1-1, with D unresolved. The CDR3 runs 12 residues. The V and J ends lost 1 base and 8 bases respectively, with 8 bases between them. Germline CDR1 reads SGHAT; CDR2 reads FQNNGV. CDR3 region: CASSLVPKEAFF. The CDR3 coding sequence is TGTGCCAGCAGCTTAGTCCCAAAAGAAGCTTTCTTT.

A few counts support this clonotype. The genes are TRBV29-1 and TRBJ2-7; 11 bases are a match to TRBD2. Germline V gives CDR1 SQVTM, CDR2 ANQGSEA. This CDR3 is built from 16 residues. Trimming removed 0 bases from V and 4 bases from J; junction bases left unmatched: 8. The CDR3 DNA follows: TGCAGCGTTGAAGATCAAGGGACTAGCGGAATTTACGAGCAGTACTTC. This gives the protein CSVEDQGTSGIYEQYF.

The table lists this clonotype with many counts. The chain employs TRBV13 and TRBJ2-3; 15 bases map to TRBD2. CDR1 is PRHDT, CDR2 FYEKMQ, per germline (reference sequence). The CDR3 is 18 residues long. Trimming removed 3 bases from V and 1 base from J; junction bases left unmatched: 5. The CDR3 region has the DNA TGTGCCAGCAGCTTGGGACTAGCGGGAGGTACTGGCACAGATACGCAGTATTTT. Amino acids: CASSLGLAGGTGTDTQYF.

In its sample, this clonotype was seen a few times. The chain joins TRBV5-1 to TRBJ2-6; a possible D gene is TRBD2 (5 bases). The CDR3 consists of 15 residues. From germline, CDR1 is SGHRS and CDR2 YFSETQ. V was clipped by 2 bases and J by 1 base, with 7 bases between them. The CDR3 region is CASSFRTSGANVLTF. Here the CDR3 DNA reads TGCGCCAGCAGCTTTAGGACTTCTGGGGCCAACGTCCTGACTTTC.

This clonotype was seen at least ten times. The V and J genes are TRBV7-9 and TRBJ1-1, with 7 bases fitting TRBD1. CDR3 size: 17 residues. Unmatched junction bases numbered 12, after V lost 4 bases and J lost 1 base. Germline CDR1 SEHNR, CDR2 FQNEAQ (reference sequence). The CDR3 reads CASSYPPGQHKNTEAFF. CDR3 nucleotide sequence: TGTGCCAGCAGCTATCCTCCGGGACAGCACAAGAACACTGAAGCTTTCTTT. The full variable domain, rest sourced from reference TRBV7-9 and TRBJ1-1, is DTGVSQNPRHKITKRGQNVTFRCDPISEHNRLYWYRQTLGQGPEFLTYFQNEAQLEKSRLLSDRFSAERPKGSFSTLEIQRTEQGDSAMYLCASSYPPGQHKNTEAFFGQGTRLTVV.

DNA for the CDR3: TGTGCCAGCAGTTCCGGGACCGGCAGGGATACGCAGTATTTT. It translates to CASSSGTGRDTQYF. This chain joins TRBV5-6 and TRBJ2-3; D is perhaps TRBD1 or TRBD2 (5 bases each). Trimming shortened V by 5 bases and J by 6 bases, and 16 bases separated the two germline ends. Germline V gives CDR1 SGHDT, CDR2 YYEEEE. CDR3 size: 14 residues.